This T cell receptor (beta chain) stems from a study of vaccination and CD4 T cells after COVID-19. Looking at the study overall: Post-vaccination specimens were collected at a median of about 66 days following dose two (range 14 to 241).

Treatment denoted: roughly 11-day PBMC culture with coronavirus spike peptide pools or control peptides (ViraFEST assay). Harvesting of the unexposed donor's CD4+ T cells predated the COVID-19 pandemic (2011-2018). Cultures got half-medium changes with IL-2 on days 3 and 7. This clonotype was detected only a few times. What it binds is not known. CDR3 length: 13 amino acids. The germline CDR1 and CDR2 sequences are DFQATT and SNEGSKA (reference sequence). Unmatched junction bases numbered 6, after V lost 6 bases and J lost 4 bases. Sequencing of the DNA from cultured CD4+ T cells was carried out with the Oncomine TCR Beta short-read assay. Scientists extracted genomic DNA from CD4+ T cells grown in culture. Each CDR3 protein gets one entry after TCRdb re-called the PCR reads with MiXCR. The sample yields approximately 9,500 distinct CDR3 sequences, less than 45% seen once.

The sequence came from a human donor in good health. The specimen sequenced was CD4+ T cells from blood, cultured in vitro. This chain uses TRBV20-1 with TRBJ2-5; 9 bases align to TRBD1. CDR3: CSAGKTGGETQYF. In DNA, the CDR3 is TGCAGTGCGGGAAAGACAGGGGGAGAGACCCAGTACTTC.